This is a list of T cell receptor beta chains from one sample in a study of T cells after yellow fever vaccination. MiXCR, applied by TCRdb to the 5' RACE reads, yields one record per CDR3 protein. The profile shows 150,000 to 200,000 distinct CDR3 sequences, about 10% of them singletons. The source material was CD8+ T cells sorted from PBMCs, sampled 15 days after the yellow fever booster vaccination. These receptors were taken from a man between 18 and 29 years old who received the YFV17D yellow fever vaccine. Both conserved end residues are part of each CDR3. A D gene is named only where the DNA matches it firmly. The listing skips clone size in some rows; elsewhere it reads once, few, many or a size class.

V,D,J,size,CDR3,DNA
TRBV7-9,.,TRBJ2-5,many,CASSPPNGETQYF,TGTGCCAGCAGCCCCCCCAATGGAGAGACCCAGTACTTC
TRBV20-1,.,TRBJ2-1,few,CSAKNAGGQEDNEQFF,TGCAGTGCTAAAAATGCCGGGGGGCAAGAGGACAATGAGCAGTTCTTC
TRBV4-3,TRBD2,TRBJ2-1,.,CPQETSGGYNEQFF,TGCCCCCAAGAAACTAGCGGGGGGTACAATGAGCAGTTCTTC
TRBV20-1,.,TRBJ2-3,few,CSARDVIGSDTQYF,TGCAGTGCTAGAGACGTAATCGGGTCAGATACGCAGTATTTT
TRBV7-9,.,TRBJ2-4,few,CASSLAGVAKNIQYF,TGTGCCAGCAGCTTAGCGGGGGTAGCCAAAAACATTCAGTACTTC
TRBV3-1,TRBD2,TRBJ2-7,.,CASSQVPSGGYEQYF,TGTGCCAGCAGCCAAGTCCCTAGCGGGGGTTACGAGCAGTACTTC
TRBV27,.,TRBJ2-1,few,CASSLATGLISYNEQFF,TGTGCCAGCAGTCTTGCCACAGGGCTGATCTCCTACAATGAGCAGTTCTTC
TRBV29-1,.,TRBJ1-1,many,CSVGFMNTEAFF,TGCAGCGTCGGTTTTATGAACACTGAAGCTTTCTTT
TRBV29-1,.,TRBJ1-2,many,CSVEGLGYRGYTF,TGCAGCGTTGAAGGTTTGGGGTATCGTGGCTACACCTTC
TRBV7-9,.,TRBJ1-1,.,CASSLSPRKNTEAFF,TGTGCCAGCAGCTTAAGTCCCAGGAAGAACACTGAAGCTTTCTTT
TRBV10-3,.,TRBJ2-3,.,CAISAGGVADTQYF,TGTGCCATCAGTGCCGGAGGAGTAGCAGATACGCAGTATTTT
TRBV20-1,.,TRBJ1-6,few,CSAPGPGAVNSPLHF,TGCAGTGCTCCCGGTCCAGGGGCGGTTAATTCACCCCTCCACTTT
TRBV15,.,TRBJ1-1,.,CAAQGVGTEAFF,TGTGCCGCCCAAGGCGTGGGCACTGAAGCTTTCTTT
TRBV6-1,TRBD1,TRBJ1-1,few,CASSIQGGTEAFF,TGTGCCAGCAGCATACAGGGGGGCACTGAAGCTTTCTTT
TRBV9,.,TRBJ1-6,.,CASSVEASGNSPLHF,TGTGCCAGCAGCGTAGAGGCGTCGGGAAACTCACCCCTCCACTTT
TRBV2,.,TRBJ2-7,.,CASSEPRVRYEQYF,TGTGCCAGCAGTGAACCCAGGGTTCGCTACGAGCAGTACTTC
TRBV20-1,TRBD2,TRBJ2-3,many,CSARDLGLVADTQYF,TGCAGTGCTAGAGATCTGGGACTAGTGGCAGATACGCAGTATTTT
TRBV7-9,.,TRBJ2-2,many,CASSLAPTGELFF,TGTGCCAGCAGCTTAGCCCCCACCGGGGAGCTGTTTTTT
TRBV15,TRBD1,TRBJ2-7,few,CATSSWTGRDEQYF,TGTGCCACCAGCAGTTGGACAGGGCGGGACGAGCAGTACTTC
TRBV7-9,.,TRBJ2-2,few,CASSLIGTGELFF,TGTGCCAGCAGCTTAATTGGCACCGGGGAGCTGTTTTTT
TRBV4-3,TRBD1,TRBJ2-5,.,CASSQDKIGQGLETQYF,TGCGCCAGCAGCCAAGATAAAATAGGACAGGGGTTGGAGACCCAGTACTTC
TRBV6-6,TRBD1,TRBJ1-1,.,CSSSSGQGASNTEAFF,TGTTCCAGCAGTTCCGGACAGGGGGCTTCGAACACTGAAGCTTTCTTT
TRBV20-1,.,TRBJ2-5,many,CSARDVTKTQYF,TGCAGTGCTAGAGATGTAACGAAGACCCAGTACTTC
TRBV29-1,TRBD2,TRBJ2-5,many,CSVEKRGGETQYF,TGCAGCGTAGAAAAGCGGGGAGGAGAGACCCAGTACTTC
TRBV27,.,TRBJ2-7,many,CATRLGNEQYF,TGTGCCACCCGCCTGGGGAACGAGCAGTACTTC
TRBV4-1,.,TRBJ2-2,.,CASSLGTQRTGELFF,TGCGCCAGCAGCCTAGGGACCCAGAGGACCGGGGAGCTGTTTTTT
TRBV5-8,TRBD2,TRBJ2-3,few,CASSFQRGPTDTQYF,TGTGCCAGCAGCTTCCAGCGGGGGCCCACAGATACGCAGTATTTT
TRBV5-1,TRBD1,TRBJ1-1,few,CASSFRTGWDTEAFF,TGCGCCAGCAGCTTCCGGACAGGGTGGGACACTGAAGCTTTCTTT
TRBV7-6,TRBD2,TRBJ2-1,many,CASTPGTSGDNEQFF,TGTGCCAGCACCCCCGGGACTAGCGGGGACAATGAGCAGTTCTTC
TRBV9,.,TRBJ2-5,few,CASSPRLTQETQYF,TGTGCCAGCAGTCCTAGACTCACCCAAGAGACCCAGTACTTC
TRBV7-9,.,TRBJ2-5,.,CASSLVGTAETQYF,TGTGCCAGCAGCTTAGTAGGAACAGCAGAGACCCAGTACTTC
TRBV27,.,TRBJ2-5,.,CASRGLVGTQYF,TGTGCCAGTCGGGGTTTGGTTGGGACCCAGTACTTC
TRBV6-1,.,TRBJ1-5,many,CASSEGTGGWQPQHF,TGTGCCAGCAGTGAAGGCACCGGGGGATGGCAGCCCCAGCATTTT
TRBV10-3,.,TRBJ2-7,.,CAISEPDNTFYEQYF,TGTGCCATCAGTGAGCCGGACAATACCTTCTACGAGCAGTACTTC
TRBV6-2/TRBV6-3,.,TRBJ2-2,few,CASSYSIGMLFF,TGTGCCAGCAGTTACTCGATAGGGATGCTGTTTTTT
TRBV5-1,TRBD1,TRBJ1-2,.,CASSLARTGSNGYTF,TGCGCCAGCAGCTTGGCCAGGACAGGCTCAAATGGCTACACCTTC
TRBV4-1,.,TRBJ1-1,few,CASSRETGRGAFF,TGCGCCAGCAGCCGCGAGACAGGAAGAGGAGCTTTCTTT
TRBV7-9,.,TRBJ1-1,few,CASSSRSAANTEAFF,TGTGCCAGCAGCTCGAGGAGCGCGGCGAACACTGAAGCTTTCTTT
TRBV4-1,.,TRBJ2-7,few,CASSQETVSYEQYF,TGCGCCAGCAGCCAAGAGACGGTATCCTACGAGCAGTACTTC
TRBV6-5,TRBD1,TRBJ1-4,.,CASSYSGTVHEKLFF,TGTGCCAGCAGTTACTCCGGGACAGTTCATGAAAAACTGTTTTTT
TRBV7-9,.,TRBJ1-3,.,CASSLTETGPSGNTIYF,TGTGCCAGCAGCTTAACCGAGACAGGCCCCTCTGGAAACACCATATATTTT
TRBV4-2,.,TRBJ2-3,medium-sized,CASSQEGSPDTQYF,TGTGCCAGCAGCCAAGAGGGTAGCCCAGATACGCAGTATTTT
TRBV29-1,.,TRBJ2-1,.,CSATILSYNEQFF,TGCAGCGCCACAATTTTATCCTACAATGAGCAGTTCTTC
TRBV3-1,.,TRBJ2-7,many,CASSQEGNARRPHEQYF,TGTGCCAGCAGCCAAGAAGGGAACGCCCGGCGCCCCCACGAGCAGTACTTC
TRBV4-1,.,TRBJ1-1,few,CASSQSGAREAFF,TGCGCCAGCAGCCAATCCGGGGCCCGTGAAGCTTTCTTT
TRBV5-8,TRBD2,TRBJ2-2,.,CASSLLGLGNTGELFF,TGTGCCAGCAGCTTGTTGGGACTAGGCAACACCGGGGAGCTGTTTTTT
TRBV6-5,TRBD1,TRBJ2-1,few,CASRPGQGALNEQFF,TGTGCCAGCAGGCCGGGACAGGGGGCGCTGAATGAGCAGTTCTTC
TRBV12-3/TRBV12-4,TRBD2,TRBJ2-5,.,CASSLRGGSIQETQYF,TGTGCCAGCAGTTTACGCGGGGGATCCATCCAAGAGACCCAGTACTTC
TRBV10-3,TRBD1,TRBJ2-7,few,CAISSGTGPLGGDF,TGTGCCATCAGTTCCGGGACAGGGCCCCTCGGGGGTGACTTC
TRBV4-2,.,TRBJ2-1,many,CASSQDSTGNEQFF,TGTGCCAGCAGCCAAGATTCCACCGGCAATGAGCAGTTCTTC